The present T cell receptor (beta chain) was sequenced within a study of regulatory T cells in long-lasting Graves disease. Looking at the study overall: Graves' patients diagnosed newly had used antithyroid drugs under 3 months. General study results and limits: Persistent disease showed a preference for TRBV28, TRBJ1-2 and TRBJ2-5.

This CDR3 contains 18 residues. Germline V lookup: CDR1 DFQATT, CDR2 SNEGSKA (reference sequence). Losses at the gene ends were 6 bases for V and 4 bases for J; bases not matched to a gene: 19. The TCR beta library used iRepertoire HTBI primers with Arm-PCR amplification of CDR3. Source study methods: Identification of gene segments yielded 60 to 80 TRBV and about 14 TRBJ across samples. TCRdb re-called the multiplex PCR reads with MiXCR, one entry per CDR3 protein. TCRdb's processing, not the authors' own work, is the source of the V and J calls. The sample lists a few hundred thousand distinct CDR3 sequences, over 15% occurring once. The table lists this clonotype with many counts. Its antigen is not known. Time point: newly diagnosed GD, antithyroid drugs for less than 3 months. The TCR library used RNA extracted from PBMCs. The same sample was also used in a study of T cells in Graves' hyperthyroidism and ophthalmopathy. According to that study: Most thyroid-expanded clonotypes above 0.001 were also found in blood.

The sample in question was peripheral blood mononuclear cells (PBMCs), obtained at new diagnosis, from a patient treated with antithyroid drugs. The rearrangement links TRBV20-1 to TRBJ1-2; TRBD1 agrees at 11 bases. The sequence was collected from a man aged 35 to 55 with Graves disease. The CDR3 nucleotides read TGCAGTGCCCGGGACGGGGGGCGGACAGGGGGCCGCAGCTATGGCTACACCTTC. Its protein product is CSARDGGRTGGRSYGYTF.